The clone carrying this TCR beta chain has ten or more counts. The target antigen is unknown. As originally analysed: Ranging from about 20,000 to 690,600, TCR counts per sample had a median value of around 91,000. TCRdb re-called the 5' RACE reads with MiXCR, one entry per CDR3 protein. TCRdb, rather than the study authors, made the V and J calls. The repertoire has some 150,000 distinct CDR3 sequences, around 4% of them found once; the top ten carry roughly 1.4%. The study extracted total RNA from unfractionated whole blood. The sample is drawn from a study of human T cells and chemical hapten exposure. Germline V lookup: CDR1 SGHRS, CDR2 YFSETQ. The CDR3 consists of 15 residues. V lost 0 bases, J lost 10 bases, and 5 bases stayed unmatched. Study conclusions and caveats: TCRs whose frequency exceeded 1 in 1000 remained the same following DPC sensitization.

The TCR comes from a female donor in good health. V usage is TRBV5-1 and J usage is TRBJ1-6; 9 bases fit TRBD1. CDR3 residues: CASSLDSGQGSPLHF. CDR3 nucleotides: TGCGCCAGCAGCTTGGATTCGGGACAGGGATCACCCCTCCACTTT. The variable domain in full, completed from reference TRBV5-1 and TRBJ1-6, reads KAGVTQTPRYLIKTRGQQVTLSCSPISGHRSVSWYQQTPGQGLQFLFEYFSETQRNKGNFPGRFSGRQFSNSRSEMNVSTLELGDSALYLCASSLDSGQGSPLHFGNGTRLTVT.